What follows describes a single T cell receptor beta chain. The data originate from a study of blood T cell repertoires in COVID-19. Trimming cost V 2 bases and J 6 bases, with 17 bases left between them. CDR3 length: 16 amino acids. Germline V gene lookup returns CDR1 SGDLS and CDR2 YYNGEE. The method was immunoSEQ multiplex PCR; TCRdb's version includes in-frame clones alone and lacks a portion of them. Here the sample spans 200,000 to 250,000 clones, 82% being singletons. The sample comprised peripheral blood. This sequence joins TRBV9 and TRBJ2-2; D might be TRBD1 (6 bases). This receptor was obtained from a woman between 70 and 85 years old with COVID-19, enrolled during active disease. The CDR3 nucleotides are TGTGCCAGCAGCGTTGGTAGAGGGAAGGGGGCCGGGGAGCTGTTTTTT. It codes for CASSVGRGKGAGELFF.